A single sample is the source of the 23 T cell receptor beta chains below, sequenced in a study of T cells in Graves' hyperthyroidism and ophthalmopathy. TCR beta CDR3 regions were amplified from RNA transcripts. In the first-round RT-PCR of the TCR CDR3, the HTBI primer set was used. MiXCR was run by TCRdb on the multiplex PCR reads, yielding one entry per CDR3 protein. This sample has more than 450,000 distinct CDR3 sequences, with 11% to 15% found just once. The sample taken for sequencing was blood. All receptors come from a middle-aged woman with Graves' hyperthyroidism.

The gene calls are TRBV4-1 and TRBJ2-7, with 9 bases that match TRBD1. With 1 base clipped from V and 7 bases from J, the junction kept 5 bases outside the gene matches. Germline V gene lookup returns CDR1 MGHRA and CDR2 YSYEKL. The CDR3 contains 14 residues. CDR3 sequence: CASSQGGTGQEQYF. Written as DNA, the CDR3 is TGCGCCAGCAGCCAAGGCGGGACAGGGCAAGAGCAGTACTTC.

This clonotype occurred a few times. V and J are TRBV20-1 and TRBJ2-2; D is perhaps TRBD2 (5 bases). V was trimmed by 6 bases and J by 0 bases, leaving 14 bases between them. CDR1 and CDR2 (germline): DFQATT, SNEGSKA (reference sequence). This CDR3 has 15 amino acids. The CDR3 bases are TGCAGTGCAGCGGTGGCGGCTACGAACACCGGGGAGCTGTTTTTT. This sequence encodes CSAAVAATNTGELFF.

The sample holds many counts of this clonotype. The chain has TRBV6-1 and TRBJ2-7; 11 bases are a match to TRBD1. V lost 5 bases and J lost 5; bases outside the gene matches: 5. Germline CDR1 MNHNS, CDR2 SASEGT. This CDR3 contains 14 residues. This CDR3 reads CASSSGQGVNEQYF. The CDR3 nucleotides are TGTGCCAGCAGTTCGGGACAGGGGGTTAACGAGCAGTACTTC.

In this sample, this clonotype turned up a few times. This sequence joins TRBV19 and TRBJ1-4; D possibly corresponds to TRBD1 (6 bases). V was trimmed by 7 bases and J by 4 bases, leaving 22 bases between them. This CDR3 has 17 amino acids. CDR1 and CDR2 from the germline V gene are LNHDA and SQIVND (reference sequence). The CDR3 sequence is CASKSGQLKGDNEKLFF. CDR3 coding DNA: TGTGCCAGTAAAAGTGGGCAGCTAAAGGGGGATAATGAAAAACTGTTTTTT. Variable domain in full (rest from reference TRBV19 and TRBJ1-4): DGGITQSPKYLFRKEGQNVTLSCEQNLNHDAMYWYRQDPGQGLRLIYYSQIVNDFQKGDIAEGYSVSREKKESFPLTVTSAQKNPTAFYLCASKSGQLKGDNEKLFFGSGTQLSVL.

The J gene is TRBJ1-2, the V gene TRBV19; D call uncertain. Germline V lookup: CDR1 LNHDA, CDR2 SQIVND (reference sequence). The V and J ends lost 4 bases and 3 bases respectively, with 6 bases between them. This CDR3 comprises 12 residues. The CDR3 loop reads CASSKEDYGYTF. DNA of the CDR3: TGTGCCAGTAGTAAGGAAGACTATGGCTACACCTTC. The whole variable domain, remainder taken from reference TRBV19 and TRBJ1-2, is DGGITQSPKYLFRKEGQNVTLSCEQNLNHDAMYWYRQDPGQGLRLIYYSQIVNDFQKGDIAEGYSVSREKKESFPLTVTSAQKNPTAFYLCASSKEDYGYTFGSGTRLTVV.

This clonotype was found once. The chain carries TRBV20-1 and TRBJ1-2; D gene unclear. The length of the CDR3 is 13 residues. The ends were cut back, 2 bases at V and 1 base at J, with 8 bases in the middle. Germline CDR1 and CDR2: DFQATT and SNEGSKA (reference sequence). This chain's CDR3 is CSARRENNYGYTF. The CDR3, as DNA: TGCAGTGCTAGAAGGGAAAATAACTATGGCTACACCTTC.

The CDR3 sequence is CASRGIVPGLDYEQYF. In DNA form, the CDR3 reads TGTGCCAGCCGGGGGATTGTTCCTGGGTTGGACTACGAGCAGTACTTC. This chain links TRBV6-1 with TRBJ2-7, with a tentative D call TRBD2 (6 bases). V was trimmed by 8 bases and J by 3 bases, leaving 23 bases between them. CDR3 length: 16 amino acids. From germline, CDR1 is MNHNS and CDR2 SASEGT.

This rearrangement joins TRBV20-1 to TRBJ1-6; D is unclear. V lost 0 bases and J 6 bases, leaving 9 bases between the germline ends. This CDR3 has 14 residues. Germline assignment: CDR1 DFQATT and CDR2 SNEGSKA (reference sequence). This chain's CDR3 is CSARDSRPNSPLHF. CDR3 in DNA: TGCAGTGCTAGAGACTCTCGACCTAATTCACCCCTCCACTTT.

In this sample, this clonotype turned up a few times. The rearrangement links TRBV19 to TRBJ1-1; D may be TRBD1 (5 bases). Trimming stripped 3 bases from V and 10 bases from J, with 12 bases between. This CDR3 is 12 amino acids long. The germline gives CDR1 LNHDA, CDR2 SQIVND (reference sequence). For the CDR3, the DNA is TGTGCCAGTAGTATGCAGGGTTTCGGAGCTTTCTTT. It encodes CASSMQGFGAFF. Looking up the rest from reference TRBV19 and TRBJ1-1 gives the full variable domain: DGGITQSPKYLFRKEGQNVTLSCEQNLNHDAMYWYRQDPGQGLRLIYYSQIVNDFQKGDIAEGYSVSREKKESFPLTVTSAQKNPTAFYLCASSMQGFGAFFGQGTRLTVV.

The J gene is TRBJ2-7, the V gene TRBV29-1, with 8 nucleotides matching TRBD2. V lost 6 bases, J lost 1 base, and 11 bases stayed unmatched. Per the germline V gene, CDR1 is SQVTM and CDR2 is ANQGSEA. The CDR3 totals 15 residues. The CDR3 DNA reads TGCAGCGTGATGGGGGGTAGCGGGATTTCCTACGAGCAGTACTTC. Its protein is CSVMGGSGISYEQYF.

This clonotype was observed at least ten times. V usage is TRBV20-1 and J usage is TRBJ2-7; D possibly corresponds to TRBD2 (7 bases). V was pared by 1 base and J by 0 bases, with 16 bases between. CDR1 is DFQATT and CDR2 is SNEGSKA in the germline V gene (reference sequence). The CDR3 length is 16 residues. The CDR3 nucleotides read TGCAGTGCTAGAGGGGGAGGGGGGACTTACTCCTACGAGCAGTACTTC. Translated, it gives CSARGGGGTYSYEQYF.

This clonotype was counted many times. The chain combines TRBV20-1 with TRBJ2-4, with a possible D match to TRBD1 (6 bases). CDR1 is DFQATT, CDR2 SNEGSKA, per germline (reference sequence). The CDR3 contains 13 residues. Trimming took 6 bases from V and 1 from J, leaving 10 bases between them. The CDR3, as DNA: TGCAGTGCGGATCAGGGGGCCAAAAACATTCAGTACTTC. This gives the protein CSADQGAKNIQYF.

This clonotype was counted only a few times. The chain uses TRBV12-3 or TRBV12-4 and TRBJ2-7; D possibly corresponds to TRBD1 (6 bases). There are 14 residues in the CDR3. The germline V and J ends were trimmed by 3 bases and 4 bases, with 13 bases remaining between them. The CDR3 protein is CASSLNGQYYEQYF. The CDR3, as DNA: TGTGCCAGCAGTTTGAATGGACAGTATTACGAGCAGTACTTC.

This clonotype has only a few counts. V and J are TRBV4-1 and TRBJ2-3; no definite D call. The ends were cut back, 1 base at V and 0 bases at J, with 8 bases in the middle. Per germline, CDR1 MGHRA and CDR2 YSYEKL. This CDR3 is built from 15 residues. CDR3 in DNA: TGCGCCAGCAGCCAAGGCGGCGAGAGCACAGATACGCAGTATTTT. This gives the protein CASSQGGESTDTQYF.

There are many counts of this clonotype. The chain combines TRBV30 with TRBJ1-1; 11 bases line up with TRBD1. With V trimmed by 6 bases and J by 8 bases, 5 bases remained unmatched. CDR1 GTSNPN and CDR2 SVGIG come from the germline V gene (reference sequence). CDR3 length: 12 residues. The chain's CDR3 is CACPGQGAEAFF. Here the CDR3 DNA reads TGTGCCTGCCCCGGACAGGGGGCCGAAGCTTTCTTT.

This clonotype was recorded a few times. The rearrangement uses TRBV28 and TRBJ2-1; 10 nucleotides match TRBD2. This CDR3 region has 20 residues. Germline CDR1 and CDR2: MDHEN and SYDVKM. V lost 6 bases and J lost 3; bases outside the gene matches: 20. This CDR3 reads CASSSPGGAGASGSYNEQFF. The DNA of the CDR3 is TGTGCCAGCAGCTCGCCGGGAGGGGCCGGGGCTAGCGGGAGCTACAATGAGCAGTTCTTC. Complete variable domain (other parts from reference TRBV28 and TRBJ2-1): DVKVTQSSRYLVKRTGEKVFLECVQDMDHENMFWYRQDPGLGLRLIYFSYDVKMKEKGDIPEGYSVSREKKERFSLILESASTNQTSMYLCASSSPGGAGASGSYNEQFFGPGTRLTVL.

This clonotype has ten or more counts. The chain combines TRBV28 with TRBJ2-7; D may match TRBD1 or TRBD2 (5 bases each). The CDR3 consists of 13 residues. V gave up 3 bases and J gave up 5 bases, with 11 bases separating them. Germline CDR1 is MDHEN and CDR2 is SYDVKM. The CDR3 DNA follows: TGTGCCAGCAGTTTCCGGGGCCTCAACGAGCAGTACTTC. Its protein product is CASSFRGLNEQYF.

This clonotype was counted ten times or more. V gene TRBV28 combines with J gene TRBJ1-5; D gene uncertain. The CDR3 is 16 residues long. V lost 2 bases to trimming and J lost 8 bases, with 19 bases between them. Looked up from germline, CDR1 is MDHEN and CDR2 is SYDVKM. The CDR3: CASSLALGSGREPQHF. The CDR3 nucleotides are TGTGCCAGCAGTTTAGCCCTCGGATCTGGACGGGAGCCCCAGCATTTT.

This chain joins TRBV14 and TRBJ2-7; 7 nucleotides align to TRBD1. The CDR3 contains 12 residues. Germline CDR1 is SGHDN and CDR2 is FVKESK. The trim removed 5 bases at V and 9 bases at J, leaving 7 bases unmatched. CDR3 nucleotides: TGTGCCAGCAGCACAGACAGGGTTCGGCAGTACTTC. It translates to CASSTDRVRQYF.

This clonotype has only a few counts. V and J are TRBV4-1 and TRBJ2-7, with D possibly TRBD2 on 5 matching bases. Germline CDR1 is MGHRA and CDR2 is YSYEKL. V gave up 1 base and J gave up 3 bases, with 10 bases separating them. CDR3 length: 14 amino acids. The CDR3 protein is CASSQADFDYEQYF. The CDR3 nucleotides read TGCGCCAGCAGCCAAGCGGACTTTGACTACGAGCAGTACTTC.

The CDR3 reads CASSLGALPYEQYF. CDR3 coding DNA: TGTGCCAGCAGCTTAGGCGCCCTACCGTACGAGCAGTACTTC. The rearrangement joins TRBV7-6 to TRBJ2-7, with unresolved D. This CDR3 is built from 14 residues. The V gene's germline CDR1 is SGHVS and CDR2 FNYEAQ. V was cut by 1 base and J by 4 bases, with 11 bases left in between.

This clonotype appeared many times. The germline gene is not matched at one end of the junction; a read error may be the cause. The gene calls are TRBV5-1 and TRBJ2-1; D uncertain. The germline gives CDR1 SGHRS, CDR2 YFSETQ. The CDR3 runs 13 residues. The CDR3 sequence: CASSPNTYDEQFF. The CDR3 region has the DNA TGCGCCAGCAGCCCGAATACCTACGATGAGCAGTTCTTC.

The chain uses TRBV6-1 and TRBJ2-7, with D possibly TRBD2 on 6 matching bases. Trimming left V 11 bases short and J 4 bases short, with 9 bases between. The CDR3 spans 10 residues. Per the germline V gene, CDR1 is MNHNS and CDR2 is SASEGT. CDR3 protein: CAGGKYEQYF. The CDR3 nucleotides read TGTGCCGGCGGGAAGTACGAGCAGTACTTC.